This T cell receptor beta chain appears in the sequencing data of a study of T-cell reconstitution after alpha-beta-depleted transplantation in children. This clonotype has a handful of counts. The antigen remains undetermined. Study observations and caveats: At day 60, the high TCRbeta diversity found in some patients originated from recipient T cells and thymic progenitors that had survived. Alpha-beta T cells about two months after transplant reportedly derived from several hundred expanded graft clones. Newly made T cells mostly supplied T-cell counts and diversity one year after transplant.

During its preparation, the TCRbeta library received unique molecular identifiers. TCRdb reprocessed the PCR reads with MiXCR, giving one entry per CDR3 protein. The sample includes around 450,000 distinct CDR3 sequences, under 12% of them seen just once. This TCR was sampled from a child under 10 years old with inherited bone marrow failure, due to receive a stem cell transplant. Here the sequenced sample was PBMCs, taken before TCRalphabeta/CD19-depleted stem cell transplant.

For the CDR3, the DNA is TGTGCCAGCAGCGTCCGCAATCAGCCCCAGCATTTT. It is translated as CASSVRNQPQHF. The chain carries TRBV7-9 and TRBJ1-5, with D hard to call. This CDR3 region has 12 residues. The V end was cut by 5 bases, the J end by 2 bases, with 4 bases between. Germline lookup yields CDR1 SEHNR and CDR2 FQNEAQ (reference sequence).